This T cell receptor (beta chain) is drawn from a study of blood T cell repertoires in COVID-19. Study as a whole: Sites in the United States, Italy and Spain provided acute and convalescent COVID-19 samples. Sample material is recorded as cDNA or gDNA derived from T cells, B-cell-depleted T cells, or PBMCs.

The CDR3 extends over 16 amino acids. V dropped 4 bases and J dropped 5; count of bases not matched to a gene: 11. Germline-derived CDR1 and CDR2 are MGHRA and YSYEKL. Original analysis: Reference gene primer amplification in the assay estimated nucleated cell counts. The protocol was immunoSEQ multiplex PCR, while the TCRdb copy is restricted to in-frame clones and leaves out a portion. That table supplies the V and J calls and clone size; D and trimming were determined from the DNA. The sample comprises 40,000 to 55,000 clones, 90% to 95% of which are singletons, and less than 10% rests with the top ten.

The sequence was collected from a woman aged 80 or over with acute or convalescent COVID-19. The sequenced sample was peripheral blood. The chain links TRBV4-1 to TRBJ2-3; the match to TRBD2 covers 8 bases. The chain's CDR3 is CASSPPGRGVGDTQYF. DNA of the CDR3: TGCGCCAGCAGCCCGCCCGGGAGGGGAGTAGGAGATACGCAGTATTTT.